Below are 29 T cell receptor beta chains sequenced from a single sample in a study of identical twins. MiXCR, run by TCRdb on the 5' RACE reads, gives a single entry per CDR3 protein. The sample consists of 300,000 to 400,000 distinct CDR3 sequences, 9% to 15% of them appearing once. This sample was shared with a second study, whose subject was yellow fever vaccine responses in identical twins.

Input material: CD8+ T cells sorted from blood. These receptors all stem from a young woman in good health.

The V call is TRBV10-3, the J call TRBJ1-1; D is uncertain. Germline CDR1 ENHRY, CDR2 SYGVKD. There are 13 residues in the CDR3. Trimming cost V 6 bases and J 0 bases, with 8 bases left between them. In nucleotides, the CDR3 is TGTGCCATCAGCGCCATAATGAACACTGAAGCTTTCTTT. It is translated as CAISAIMNTEAFF.

CDR3 nucleotide sequence: TGTGCCAGCAACCGGGACCGCGACGAGCAGTTCTTC. Its translation is CASNRDRDEQFF. The rearrangement uses TRBV7-9 and TRBJ2-1; D assignment may be TRBD1 or TRBD2 (5 bases each). Germline assignment: CDR1 SEHNR and CDR2 FQNEAQ (reference sequence). The CDR3 extends over 12 amino acids. V lost 7 bases and J lost 10, with 14 bases in between.

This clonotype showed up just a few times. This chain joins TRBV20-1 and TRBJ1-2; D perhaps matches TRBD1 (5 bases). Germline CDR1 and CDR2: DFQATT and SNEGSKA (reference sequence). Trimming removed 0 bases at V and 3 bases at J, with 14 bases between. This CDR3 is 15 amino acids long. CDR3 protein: CSARDDFGDDYGYTF. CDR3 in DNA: TGCAGTGCTAGAGATGATTTCGGGGACGACTATGGCTACACCTTC.

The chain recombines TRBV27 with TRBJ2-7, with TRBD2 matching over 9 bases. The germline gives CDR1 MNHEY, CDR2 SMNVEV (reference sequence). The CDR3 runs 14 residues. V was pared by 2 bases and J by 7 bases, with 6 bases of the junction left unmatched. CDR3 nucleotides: TGTGCCAGCAGTTTAGGCGGGAGGGCCGATGAGCAGTACTTC. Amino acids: CASSLGGRADEQYF.

CDR3 loop: CASGDSGSPYNEQFF. The CDR3 DNA reads as TGTGCCAGCGGGGACAGCGGGAGCCCCTACAATGAGCAGTTCTTC. This chain joins TRBV2 and TRBJ2-1; D is possibly TRBD2 (8 bases). Germline V gene data show CDR1 as SNHLY and CDR2 as FYNNEI. Trimming took 8 bases from V and 2 from J, leaving 16 bases between them. CDR3 length: 15 amino acids.

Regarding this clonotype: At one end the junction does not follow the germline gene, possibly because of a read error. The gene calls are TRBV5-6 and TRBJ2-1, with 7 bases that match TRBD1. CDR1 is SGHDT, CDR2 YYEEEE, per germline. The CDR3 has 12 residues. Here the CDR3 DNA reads TGTGCCAGCAGCTTGTATGGGACAGAGCCGTTCTTC. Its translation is CASSLYGTEPFF.

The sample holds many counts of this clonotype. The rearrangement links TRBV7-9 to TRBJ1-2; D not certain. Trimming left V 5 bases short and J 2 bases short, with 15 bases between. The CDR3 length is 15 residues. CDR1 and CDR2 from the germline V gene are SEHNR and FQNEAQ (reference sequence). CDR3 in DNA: TGTGCCAGCAGCCTCCAACCTCAGTTCAACTATGGCTACACCTTC. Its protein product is CASSLQPQFNYGYTF.

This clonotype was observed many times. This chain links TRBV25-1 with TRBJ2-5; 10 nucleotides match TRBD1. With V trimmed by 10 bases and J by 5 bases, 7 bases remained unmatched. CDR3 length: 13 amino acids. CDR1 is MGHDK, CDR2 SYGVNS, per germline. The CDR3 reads CATSGQGLETQYF. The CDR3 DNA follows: TGTGCCACCTCGGGACAGGGGCTTGAGACCCAGTACTTC.

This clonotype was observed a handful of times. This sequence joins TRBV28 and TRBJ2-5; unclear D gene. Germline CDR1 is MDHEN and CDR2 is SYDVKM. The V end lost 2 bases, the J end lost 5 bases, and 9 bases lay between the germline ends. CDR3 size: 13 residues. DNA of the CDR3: TGTGCCAGCAGTTTACGTCCCGAGGAGACCCAGTACTTC. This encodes CASSLRPEETQYF.

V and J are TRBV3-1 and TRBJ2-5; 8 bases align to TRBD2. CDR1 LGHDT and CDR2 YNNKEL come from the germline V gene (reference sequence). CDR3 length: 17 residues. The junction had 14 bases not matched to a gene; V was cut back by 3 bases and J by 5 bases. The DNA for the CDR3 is TGTGCCAGCAGCCAGGCGGGGTTGGGGACTAGAAGGGAGACCCAGTACTTC. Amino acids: CASSQAGLGTRRETQYF.

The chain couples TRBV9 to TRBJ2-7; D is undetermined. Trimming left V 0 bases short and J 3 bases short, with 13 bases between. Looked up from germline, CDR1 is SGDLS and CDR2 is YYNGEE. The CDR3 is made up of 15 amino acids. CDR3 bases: TGTGCCAGCAGCGTAGGGGGTGAACCTCGCTACGAGCAGTACTTC. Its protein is CASSVGGEPRYEQYF.

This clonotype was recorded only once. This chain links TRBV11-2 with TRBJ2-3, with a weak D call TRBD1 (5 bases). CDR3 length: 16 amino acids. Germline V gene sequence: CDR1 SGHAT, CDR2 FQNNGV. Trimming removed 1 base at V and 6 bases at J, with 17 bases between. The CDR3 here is CASSLVSREHDDTQYF. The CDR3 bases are TGTGCCAGCAGCTTAGTTTCCAGGGAACACGACGATACGCAGTATTTT. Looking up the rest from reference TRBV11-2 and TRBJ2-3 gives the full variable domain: EAGVAQSPRYKIIEKRQSVAFWCNPISGHATLYWYQQILGQGPKLLIQFQNNGVVDDSQLPKDRFSAERLKGVDSTLKIQPAKLEDSAVYLCASSLVSREHDDTQYFGPGTRLTVL.

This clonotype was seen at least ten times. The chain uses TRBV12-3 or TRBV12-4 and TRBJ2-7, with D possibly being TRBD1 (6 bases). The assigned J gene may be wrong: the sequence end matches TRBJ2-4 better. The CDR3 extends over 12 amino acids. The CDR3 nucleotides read TGTGCCAGCAGTCCTAACAGGGTCATTCAGTACTTC. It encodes CASSPNRVIQYF.

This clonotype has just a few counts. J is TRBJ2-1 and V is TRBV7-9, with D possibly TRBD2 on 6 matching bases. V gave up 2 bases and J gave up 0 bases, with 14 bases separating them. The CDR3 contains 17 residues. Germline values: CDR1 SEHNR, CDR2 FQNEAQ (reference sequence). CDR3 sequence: CASSLSGLGSSYNEQFF. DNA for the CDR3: TGTGCCAGCAGCTTAAGCGGGCTAGGGAGCTCCTACAATGAGCAGTTCTTC.

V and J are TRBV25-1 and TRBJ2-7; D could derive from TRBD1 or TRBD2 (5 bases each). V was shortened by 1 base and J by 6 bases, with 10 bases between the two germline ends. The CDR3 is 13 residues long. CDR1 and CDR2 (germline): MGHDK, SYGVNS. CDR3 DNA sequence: TGTGCCAGCAGTGAATGGGTTGGGGGCGAGCAGTACTTC. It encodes CASSEWVGGEQYF.

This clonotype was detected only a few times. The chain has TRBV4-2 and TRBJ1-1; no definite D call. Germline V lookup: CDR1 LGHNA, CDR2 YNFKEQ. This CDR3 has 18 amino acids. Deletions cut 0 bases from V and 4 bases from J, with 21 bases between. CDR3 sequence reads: CASSQERVLPAVLTEAFF. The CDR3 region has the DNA TGTGCCAGCAGCCAAGAACGAGTCCTACCCGCGGTCCTCACTGAAGCTTTCTTT.

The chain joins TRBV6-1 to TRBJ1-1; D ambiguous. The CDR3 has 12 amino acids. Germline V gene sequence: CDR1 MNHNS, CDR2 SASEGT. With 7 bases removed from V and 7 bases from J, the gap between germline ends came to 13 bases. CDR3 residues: CASTGPWSEAFF. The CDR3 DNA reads TGTGCCAGCACCGGGCCTTGGAGTGAAGCTTTCTTT.

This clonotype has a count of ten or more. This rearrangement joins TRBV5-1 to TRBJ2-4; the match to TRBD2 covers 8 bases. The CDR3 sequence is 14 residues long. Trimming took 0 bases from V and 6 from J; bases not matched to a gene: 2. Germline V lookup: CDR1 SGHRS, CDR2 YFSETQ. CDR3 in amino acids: CASSLARGANIQYF. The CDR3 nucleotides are TGCGCCAGCAGCTTGGCGCGGGGGGCAAACATTCAGTACTTC. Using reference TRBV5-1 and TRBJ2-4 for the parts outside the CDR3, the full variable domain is KAGVTQTPRYLIKTRGQQVTLSCSPISGHRSVSWYQQTPGQGLQFLFEYFSETQRNKGNFPGRFSGRQFSNSRSEMNVSTLELGDSALYLCASSLARGANIQYFGAGTRLSVL.

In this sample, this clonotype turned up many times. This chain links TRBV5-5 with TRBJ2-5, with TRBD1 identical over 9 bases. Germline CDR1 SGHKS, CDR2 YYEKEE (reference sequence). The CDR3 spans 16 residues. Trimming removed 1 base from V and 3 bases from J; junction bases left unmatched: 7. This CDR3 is CASSLPGQGREETQYF. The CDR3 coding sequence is TGTGCCAGCAGCTTGCCGGGACAGGGAAGGGAAGAGACCCAGTACTTC.

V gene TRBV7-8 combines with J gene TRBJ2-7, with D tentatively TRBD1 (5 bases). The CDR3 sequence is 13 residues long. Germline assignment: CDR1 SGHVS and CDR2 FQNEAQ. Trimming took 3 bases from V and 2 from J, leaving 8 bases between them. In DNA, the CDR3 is TGTGCCAGCAGCTTTAACAGGCCCTACGAGCAGTACTTC. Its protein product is CASSFNRPYEQYF.

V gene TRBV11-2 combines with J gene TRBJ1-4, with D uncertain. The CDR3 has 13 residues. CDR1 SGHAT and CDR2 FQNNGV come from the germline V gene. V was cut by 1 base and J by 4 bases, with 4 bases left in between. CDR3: CASSLGVNEKLFF. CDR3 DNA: TGTGCCAGCAGCTTAGGAGTTAATGAAAAACTGTTTTTT.

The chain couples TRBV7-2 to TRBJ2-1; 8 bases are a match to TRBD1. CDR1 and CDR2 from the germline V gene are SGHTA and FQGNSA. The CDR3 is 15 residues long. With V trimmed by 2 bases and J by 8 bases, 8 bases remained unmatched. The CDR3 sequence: CASSLRQGAWDEQFF. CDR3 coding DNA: TGTGCCAGCAGCTTAAGGCAGGGGGCTTGGGATGAGCAGTTCTTC.

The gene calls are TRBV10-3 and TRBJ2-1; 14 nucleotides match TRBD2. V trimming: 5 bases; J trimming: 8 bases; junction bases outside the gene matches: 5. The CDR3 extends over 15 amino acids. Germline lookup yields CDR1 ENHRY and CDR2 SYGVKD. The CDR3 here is CAISTTSGRVDEQFF. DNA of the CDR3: TGTGCCATCAGTACGACTAGCGGGAGGGTCGATGAGCAGTTCTTC.

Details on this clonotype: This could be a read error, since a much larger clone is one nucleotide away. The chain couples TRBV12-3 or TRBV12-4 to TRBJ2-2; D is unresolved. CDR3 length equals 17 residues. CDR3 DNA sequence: TGTGTCAGCAGTCCAACTCGCGGCAGACGAAACACCGGGGAGCTGTTTTTT. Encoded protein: CVSSPTRGRRNTGELFF.

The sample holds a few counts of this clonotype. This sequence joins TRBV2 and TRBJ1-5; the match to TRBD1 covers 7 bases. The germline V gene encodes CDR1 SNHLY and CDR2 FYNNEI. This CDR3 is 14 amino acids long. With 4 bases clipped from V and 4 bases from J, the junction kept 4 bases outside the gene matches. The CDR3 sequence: CASSGQGENQPQHF. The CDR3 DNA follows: TGTGCCAGCAGTGGGCAGGGGGAGAATCAGCCCCAGCATTTT.

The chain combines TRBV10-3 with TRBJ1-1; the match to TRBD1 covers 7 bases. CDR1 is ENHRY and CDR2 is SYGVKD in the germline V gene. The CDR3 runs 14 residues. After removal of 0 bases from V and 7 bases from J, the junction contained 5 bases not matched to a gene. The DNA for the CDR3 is TGTGCCATCAGTGAGTCAGACAGGGCGAATGAAGCTTTCTTT. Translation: CAISESDRANEAFF.

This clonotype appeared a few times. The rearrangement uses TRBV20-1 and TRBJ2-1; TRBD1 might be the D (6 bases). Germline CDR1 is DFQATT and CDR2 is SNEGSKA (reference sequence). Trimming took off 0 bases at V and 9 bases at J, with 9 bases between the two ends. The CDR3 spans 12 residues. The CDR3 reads CSARDRDTEQFF. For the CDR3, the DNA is TGCAGTGCTAGAGATCGGGACACTGAGCAGTTCTTC.

The CDR3 region is CASSEASQSRASGTYNEQFF. DNA for the CDR3: TGTGCCAGCAGTGAAGCTTCCCAATCTAGGGCTAGCGGCACCTACAATGAGCAGTTCTTC. The chain joins TRBV2 to TRBJ2-1; 7 bases are shared with TRBD2. The CDR3 runs to 20 residues. Trimming removed 0 bases from V and 2 bases from J; junction bases left unmatched: 16. Per germline, CDR1 SNHLY and CDR2 FYNNEI.

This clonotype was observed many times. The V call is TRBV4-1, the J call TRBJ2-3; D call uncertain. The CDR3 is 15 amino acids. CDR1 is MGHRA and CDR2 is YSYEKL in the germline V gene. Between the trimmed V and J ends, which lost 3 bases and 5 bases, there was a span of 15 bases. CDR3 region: CASSHSGGGIDTQYF. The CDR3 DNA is TGCGCCAGCAGCCATTCTGGCGGTGGTATAGATACGCAGTATTTT.